This T cell receptor (beta chain) comes out of a study of cytomegalovirus exposure and HLA in healthy donors. The CDR3 is 14 amino acids. Germline V gene sequence: CDR1 MNHNS, CDR2 SASEGT. V lost 4 bases and J 1 base, leaving 10 bases between the germline ends. The PCR ran on 60 Vbeta and 13 Jbeta primers. Profiled with immunoSEQ multiplex PCR; TCRdb holds only in-frame clones, not every one. The table includes some 200,000 clones, approximately 78% detected once. Sequencing was carried out using PBMCs. The V and J genes are TRBV6-1 and TRBJ1-1; TRBD1 is a possible D gene (5 bases). The origin of this receptor is a woman aged 18 to 35 in good health and CMV-seronegative. CDR3: CASSGRGGNTEAFF. CDR3 DNA: TGTGCCAGCAGTGGCCGGGGGGGGAACACTGAAGCTTTCTTT.